The source of this T cell receptor beta chain is a study of T cell repertoires in cytomegalovirus infection. Study overall: A matching HLA type, together with CMV infection, was signaled by public TCR beta signatures. Study results and caveats: Carriers of CMV plus the relevant HLA were identified by cumulative public TCR beta family frequency.

This clonotype was recorded a few times. Its antigen remains unknown. V lost 0 bases and J lost 8; bases outside the gene matches: 6. CDR3 length: 15 residues. Germline loops: CDR1 LGHNA, CDR2 YSLEER. One entry per CDR3 protein results from TCRdb running MiXCR on the reads. The sample lists a few hundred thousand distinct CDR3 sequences; approximately 25% were seen once. Sequencing was performed on PBMCs. The gene calls are TRBV4-3 and TRBJ1-1, with 10 nucleotides matching TRBD1. The sequence was collected from a human donor in good health (CMV status not recorded). Some clones in this sample may be carry-over from other donors' samples. CDR3: CASSQELRQGAEAFF. The CDR3 nucleotides read TGCGCCAGCAGCCAAGAACTCCGACAGGGGGCGGAAGCTTTCTTT.